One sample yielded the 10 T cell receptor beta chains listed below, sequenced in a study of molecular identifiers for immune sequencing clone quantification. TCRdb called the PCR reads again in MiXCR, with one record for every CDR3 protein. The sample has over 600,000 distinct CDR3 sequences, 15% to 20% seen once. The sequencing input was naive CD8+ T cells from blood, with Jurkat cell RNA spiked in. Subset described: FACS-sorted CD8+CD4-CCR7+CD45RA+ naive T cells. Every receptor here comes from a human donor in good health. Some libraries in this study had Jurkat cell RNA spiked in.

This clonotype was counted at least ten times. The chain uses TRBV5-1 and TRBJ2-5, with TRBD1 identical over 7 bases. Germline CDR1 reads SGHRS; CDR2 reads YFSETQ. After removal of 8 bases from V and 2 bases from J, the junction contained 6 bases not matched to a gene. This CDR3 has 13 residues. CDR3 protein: CASDPTGQETQYF. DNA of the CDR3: TGCGCCAGTGATCCGACAGGGCAAGAGACCCAGTACTTC.

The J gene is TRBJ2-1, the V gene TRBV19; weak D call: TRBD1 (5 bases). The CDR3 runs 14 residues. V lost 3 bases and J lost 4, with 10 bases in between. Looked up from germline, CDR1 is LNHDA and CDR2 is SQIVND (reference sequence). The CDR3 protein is CASSMARDYNEQFF. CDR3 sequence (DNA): TGTGCCAGTAGTATGGCCAGGGATTACAATGAGCAGTTCTTC. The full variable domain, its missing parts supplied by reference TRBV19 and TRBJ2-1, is DGGITQSPKYLFRKEGQNVTLSCEQNLNHDAMYWYRQDPGQGLRLIYYSQIVNDFQKGDIAEGYSVSREKKESFPLTVTSAQKNPTAFYLCASSMARDYNEQFFGPGTRLTVL.

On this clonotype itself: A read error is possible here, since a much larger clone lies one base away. CDR3 loop: CVSDEVGEADTQYF. For the CDR3, the DNA is TGTGTCAGCGATGAGGTGGGAGAGGCAGATACGCAGTATTTT. The rearrangement joins TRBV28 to TRBJ2-3, with D perhaps TRBD2 (5 bases). The CDR3 is 14 amino acids. The V gene's germline CDR1 is MDHEN and CDR2 SYDVKM.

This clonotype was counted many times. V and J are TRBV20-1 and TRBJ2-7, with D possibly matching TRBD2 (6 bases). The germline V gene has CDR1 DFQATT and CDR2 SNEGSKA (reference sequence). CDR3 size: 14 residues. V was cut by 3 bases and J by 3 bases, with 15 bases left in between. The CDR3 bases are TGCAGTGCTAGTTGGCAGAGGAGGGGCTACGAGCAGTACTTC. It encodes CSASWQRRGYEQYF.

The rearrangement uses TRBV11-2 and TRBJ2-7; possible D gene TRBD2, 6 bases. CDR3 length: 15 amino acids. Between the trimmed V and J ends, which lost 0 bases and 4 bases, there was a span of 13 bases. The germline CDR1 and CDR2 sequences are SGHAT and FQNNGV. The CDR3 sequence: CASSLDLGRSYEQYF. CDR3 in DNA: TGTGCCAGCAGCTTAGATCTCGGGAGAAGTTACGAGCAGTACTTC.

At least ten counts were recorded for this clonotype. For the CDR3, the DNA is TGTGCCACCAGTGTTTTTGGTACCGGGGAGCTGTTTTTT. Protein sequence: CATSVFGTGELFF. J is TRBJ2-2 and V is TRBV24-1; D remains unclear. There are 13 residues in the CDR3. CDR1 KGHDR and CDR2 SFDVKD come from the germline V gene. Trimming removed 5 bases at V and 5 bases at J, with 8 bases between.

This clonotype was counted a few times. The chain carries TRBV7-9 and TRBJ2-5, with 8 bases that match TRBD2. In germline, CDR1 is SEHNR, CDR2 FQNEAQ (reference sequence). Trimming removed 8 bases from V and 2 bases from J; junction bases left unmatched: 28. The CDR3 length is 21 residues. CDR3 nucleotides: TGTGCCAGCGGACAGCCCCCTACACTAGCGGAGCCCGCCGGTGGACAAGAGACCCAGTACTTC. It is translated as CASGQPPTLAEPAGGQETQYF.

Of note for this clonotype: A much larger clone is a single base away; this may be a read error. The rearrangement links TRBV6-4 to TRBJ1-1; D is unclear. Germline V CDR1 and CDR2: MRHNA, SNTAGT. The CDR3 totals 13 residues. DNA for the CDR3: TGTGCCAGCAGTGAGAACGTTTTCACTGAAGCTCTCTTT. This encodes CASSENVFTEALF.

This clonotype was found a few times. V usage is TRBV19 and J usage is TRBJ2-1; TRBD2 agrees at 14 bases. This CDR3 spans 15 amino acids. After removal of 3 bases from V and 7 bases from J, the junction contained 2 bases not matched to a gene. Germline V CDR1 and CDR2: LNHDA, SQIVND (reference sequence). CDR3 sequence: CASSMWTSGRNEQFF. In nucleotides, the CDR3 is TGTGCCAGTAGTATGTGGACTAGCGGGAGGAATGAGCAGTTCTTC.

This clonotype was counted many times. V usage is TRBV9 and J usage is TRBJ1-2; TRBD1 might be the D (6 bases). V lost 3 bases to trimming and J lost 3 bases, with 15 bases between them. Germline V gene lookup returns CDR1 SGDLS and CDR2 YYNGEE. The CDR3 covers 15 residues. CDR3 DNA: TGTGCCAGCAGCGCTACCCTACAGGGATACTATGGCTACACCTTC. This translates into CASSATLQGYYGYTF. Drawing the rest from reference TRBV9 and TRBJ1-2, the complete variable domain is DSGVTQTPKHLITATGQRVTLRCSPRSGDLSVYWYQQSLDQGLQFLIQYYNGEERAKGNILERFSAQQFPDLHSELNLSSLELGDSALYFCASSATLQGYYGYTFGSGTRLTVV.